The 17 T cell receptor beta chains in this list originate from one sample, sequenced in a study of cytomegalovirus exposure and HLA in healthy donors. 60 Vbeta and 13 Jbeta primers were used in PCR. The repertoire was sequenced with immunoSEQ multiplex PCR; TCRdb's copy has only in-frame clones and lacks some. The table records around 94,000 clones, roughly 76% of them present only once. Sequencing input: PBMCs. These receptors all come from a woman aged 55-69 years in good health and CMV-seropositive.

The rearrangement joins TRBV9 to TRBJ1-4; possible D gene TRBD1, 5 bases. V lost 0 bases to trimming and J lost 7 bases, with 10 bases between them. The germline V gene encodes CDR1 SGDLS and CDR2 YYNGEE. This CDR3 region has 14 residues. CDR3 protein: CASSVDRSGEKLFF. The CDR3 DNA reads TGTGCCAGCAGCGTAGACAGGTCCGGTGAAAAACTGTTTTTT.

On this clone itself: Other DNA variants within this sample encode the same CDR3. The rearrangement links TRBV7-9 to TRBJ2-7, with D tentatively TRBD2 (6 bases). Between the trimmed V and J ends, which lost 3 bases and 3 bases, there was a span of 9 bases. The CDR3 is 13 residues long. Germline CDR1 is SEHNR and CDR2 is FQNEAQ (reference sequence). The CDR3 protein is CASSLGTFYEQYF. The CDR3 DNA sequence: TGTGCCAGCAGCTTGGGGACTTTCTACGAGCAGTACTTC.

This clone has just one count. The gene calls are TRBV5-1 and TRBJ2-3; D call uncertain. V shed 2 bases and J shed 4 bases, with 11 bases lying between them. This CDR3 region has 14 residues. Per the germline V gene, CDR1 is SGHRS and CDR2 is YFSETQ. CDR3 sequence reads: CASSLGGVADTQYF. CDR3 bases: TGCGCCAGCAGCTTAGGCGGTGTGGCAGATACGCAGTATTTT. The entire variable domain, with the rest obtained from reference TRBV5-1 and TRBJ2-3, is as follows: KAGVTQTPRYLIKTRGQQVTLSCSPISGHRSVSWYQQTPGQGLQFLFEYFSETQRNKGNFPGRFSGRQFSNSRSEMNVSTLELGDSALYLCASSLGGVADTQYFGPGTRLTVL.

This clone was seen a handful of times. The rearrangement links TRBV6-6 to TRBJ1-3; D is undetermined. The germline CDR1 and CDR2 sequences are MNHNY and SVGAGI (reference sequence). The CDR3 is 12 residues long. V was pared by 5 bases and J by 4 bases, with 6 bases between. In DNA, the CDR3 is TGTGCCAGCAGTCCTGGCGGAAACACCATATATTTT. Its translation is CASSPGGNTIYF.

V usage is TRBV6-5 and J usage is TRBJ1-2; 7 bases line up with TRBD1. V shed 5 bases and J 9 bases; nucleotides not matched to a gene: 12. The CDR3 runs to 14 residues. Germline CDR1 and CDR2: MNHEY and SVGAGI. The CDR3 region has the DNA TGTGCCAGCAGTAGTGACAGGGAGAGCGTTAGCTACACCTTC. This sequence encodes CASSSDRESVSYTF.

The chain couples TRBV15 to TRBJ2-2; a weak D match, TRBD1 (5 bases). The CDR3 runs 16 residues. Trimming took off 4 bases at V and 4 bases at J, with 16 bases between the two ends. CDR1 and CDR2 (germline): LNHNV, YYDKDF (reference sequence). The CDR3: CATSTDLGRATGELFF. The CDR3, as DNA: TGTGCCACCAGCACCGACTTGGGGCGAGCCACCGGGGAGCTGTTTTTT.

This clone turned up a few times. This chain uses TRBV2 with TRBJ1-4; D may be TRBD1 (5 bases). Germline V gene data show CDR1 as SNHLY and CDR2 as FYNNEI. This CDR3 region has 12 residues. Between the trimmed V and J ends, which lost 1 base and 13 bases, there was a span of 10 bases. The CDR3 spells CASSEERGRLFF. The DNA for the CDR3 is TGTGCCAGCAGTGAAGAAAGGGGAAGACTGTTTTTT.

This clone was seen a handful of times. The chain links TRBV28 to TRBJ1-1; D may be TRBD1 (5 bases). Deletions cut 6 bases from V and 7 bases from J, with 15 bases between. The CDR3 spans 13 residues. Per the germline V gene, CDR1 is MDHEN and CDR2 is SYDVKM. The CDR3 reads CASSKGQFYEAFF. The CDR3, as DNA: TGTGCCAGCAGCAAGGGGCAGTTTTATGAAGCTTTCTTT.

CDR3 residues: CASSLGQADQYF. CDR3 coding DNA: TGTGCCAGCAGCTTAGGACAAGCGGACCAGTACTTC. This chain uses TRBV7-8 with TRBJ2-5; D might be TRBD2 (5 bases). CDR3 length equals 12 residues. With 1 base removed from V and 10 bases from J, the gap between germline ends came to 10 bases. CDR1 and CDR2 (germline): SGHVS, FQNEAQ.

The chain uses TRBV9 and TRBJ2-7, with TRBD2 matching 8 bases. The CDR3 runs 14 residues. With V trimmed by 2 bases and J by 5 bases, 6 bases remained unmatched. CDR1 and CDR2 from the germline V gene are SGDLS and YYNGEE. This CDR3 is CASSVGLVLNEQYF. DNA for the CDR3: TGTGCCAGCAGCGTGGGACTAGTGCTTAACGAGCAGTACTTC.

The V gene is TRBV10-3, the J gene TRBJ2-3, with 8 bases that match TRBD2. The CDR3 is 15 amino acids. Germline loops: CDR1 ENHRY, CDR2 SYGVKD. J lost 4 bases, V lost 3 bases, and 6 bases had no gene match. The CDR3: CAISDRGGVSDTQYF. In nucleotides, the CDR3 is TGTGCCATCAGTGACCGGGGGGGGGTTTCAGATACGCAGTATTTT.

The V call is TRBV5-1, the J call TRBJ2-7; 8 bases align to TRBD2. The junction had 14 bases not matched to a gene; V was cut back by 3 bases and J by 3 bases. The CDR3 contains 17 residues. The germline gives CDR1 SGHRS, CDR2 YFSETQ. DNA of the CDR3: TGCGCCAGCAGCTACCGTAGTGTTCGGGAGGGCCTCTACGAGCAGTACTTC. Amino acid sequence: CASSYRSVREGLYEQYF. The whole variable domain, remainder taken from reference TRBV5-1 and TRBJ2-7, is KAGVTQTPRYLIKTRGQQVTLSCSPISGHRSVSWYQQTPGQGLQFLFEYFSETQRNKGNFPGRFSGRQFSNSRSEMNVSTLELGDSALYLCASSYRSVREGLYEQYFGPGTRLTVT.

This chain connects TRBV4-2 to TRBJ1-6; TRBD1 agrees at 9 bases. Germline CDR1 is LGHNA and CDR2 is YNFKEQ. The CDR3 has 18 residues. V shed 0 bases, J shed 9 bases, and the junction held 12 bases outside the gene matches. CDR3 coding DNA: TGTGCCAGCAGCCAAGATATTCGGCGACAGGGGGACCTTTCACCCCTCCACTTT. Encoded protein: CASSQDIRRQGDLSPLHF.

The gene calls are TRBV5-1 and TRBJ1-2, with D unresolved. V lost 0 bases and J 8 bases, leaving 11 bases between the germline ends. Germline V gene sequence: CDR1 SGHRS, CDR2 YFSETQ. This CDR3 comprises 13 residues. CDR3 in amino acids: CASSLAGDDGYTF. The CDR3 region has the DNA TGCGCCAGCAGCTTGGCCGGGGATGACGGCTACACCTTC.

This clone was observed a handful of times. The rearrangement joins TRBV4-2 to TRBJ1-1; D is unclear. This CDR3 comprises 15 residues. CDR1 is LGHNA, CDR2 YNFKEQ, per germline. V lost 2 bases and J lost 7, with 17 bases in between. CDR3 bases: TGTGCCAGCAGCCAATATTCACTGTCGAGAGATGAAGCTTTCTTT. It translates to CASSQYSLSRDEAFF.

The V and J genes are TRBV29-1 and TRBJ2-3, with 7 positions matching TRBD1. Germline CDR1 SQVTM, CDR2 ANQGSEA. V was clipped by 3 bases and J by 14 bases; unmatched bases: 8. CDR3 length equals 11 residues. CDR3 nucleotide sequence: TGCAGCGTTGATGGGGGACAGAGGCGGTATTTT. Translating it yields CSVDGGQRRYF.

The V and J genes are TRBV29-1 and TRBJ2-7; 9 nucleotides align to TRBD2. CDR1 SQVTM and CDR2 ANQGSEA come from the germline V gene. The CDR3 sequence is 13 residues long. The J segment lost 3 bases and the V segment lost 4 bases, leaving 4 bases of the junction unmatched. The CDR3 DNA sequence: TGCAGCGTTGCGCAGCGGGAGGACTACGAGCAGTACTTC. Protein: CSVAQREDYEQYF.